This record looks at one T cell receptor beta chain sequence and its context. This sample was included in a study of OX40 agonist ivuxolimab in advanced cancers. About the research overall: Partial responses occurred in Three dose-escalation patients, one with hepatocellular carcinoma and two with cutaneous melanoma.

Clones were read by immunoSEQ multiplex PCR, and TCRdb kept only the in-frame ones, dropping some. This sample carries fewer than 75,000 clones, approximately 90% of them seen once, and the ten largest clones take under 0.75%. The CDR3 is 14 residues long. CDR1 and CDR2 from the germline V gene are MDHEN and SYDVKM. V was clipped by 6 bases and J by 4 bases, with 15 bases between them. The rearrangement links TRBV28 to TRBJ2-5, with D perhaps TRBD2 (6 bases). The sample here was CD4+ or CD8+ T cells sorted from blood, taken in a trial of the OX40 agonist ivuxolimab. This TCR was recovered from an adult with an advanced solid tumor such as melanoma, head and neck, liver or kidney cancer. CDR3 nucleotide sequence: TGTGCCAGCAGGCTGGGTGGGGGGTCAGAGACCCAGTACTTC. This codes for CASRLGGGSETQYF.